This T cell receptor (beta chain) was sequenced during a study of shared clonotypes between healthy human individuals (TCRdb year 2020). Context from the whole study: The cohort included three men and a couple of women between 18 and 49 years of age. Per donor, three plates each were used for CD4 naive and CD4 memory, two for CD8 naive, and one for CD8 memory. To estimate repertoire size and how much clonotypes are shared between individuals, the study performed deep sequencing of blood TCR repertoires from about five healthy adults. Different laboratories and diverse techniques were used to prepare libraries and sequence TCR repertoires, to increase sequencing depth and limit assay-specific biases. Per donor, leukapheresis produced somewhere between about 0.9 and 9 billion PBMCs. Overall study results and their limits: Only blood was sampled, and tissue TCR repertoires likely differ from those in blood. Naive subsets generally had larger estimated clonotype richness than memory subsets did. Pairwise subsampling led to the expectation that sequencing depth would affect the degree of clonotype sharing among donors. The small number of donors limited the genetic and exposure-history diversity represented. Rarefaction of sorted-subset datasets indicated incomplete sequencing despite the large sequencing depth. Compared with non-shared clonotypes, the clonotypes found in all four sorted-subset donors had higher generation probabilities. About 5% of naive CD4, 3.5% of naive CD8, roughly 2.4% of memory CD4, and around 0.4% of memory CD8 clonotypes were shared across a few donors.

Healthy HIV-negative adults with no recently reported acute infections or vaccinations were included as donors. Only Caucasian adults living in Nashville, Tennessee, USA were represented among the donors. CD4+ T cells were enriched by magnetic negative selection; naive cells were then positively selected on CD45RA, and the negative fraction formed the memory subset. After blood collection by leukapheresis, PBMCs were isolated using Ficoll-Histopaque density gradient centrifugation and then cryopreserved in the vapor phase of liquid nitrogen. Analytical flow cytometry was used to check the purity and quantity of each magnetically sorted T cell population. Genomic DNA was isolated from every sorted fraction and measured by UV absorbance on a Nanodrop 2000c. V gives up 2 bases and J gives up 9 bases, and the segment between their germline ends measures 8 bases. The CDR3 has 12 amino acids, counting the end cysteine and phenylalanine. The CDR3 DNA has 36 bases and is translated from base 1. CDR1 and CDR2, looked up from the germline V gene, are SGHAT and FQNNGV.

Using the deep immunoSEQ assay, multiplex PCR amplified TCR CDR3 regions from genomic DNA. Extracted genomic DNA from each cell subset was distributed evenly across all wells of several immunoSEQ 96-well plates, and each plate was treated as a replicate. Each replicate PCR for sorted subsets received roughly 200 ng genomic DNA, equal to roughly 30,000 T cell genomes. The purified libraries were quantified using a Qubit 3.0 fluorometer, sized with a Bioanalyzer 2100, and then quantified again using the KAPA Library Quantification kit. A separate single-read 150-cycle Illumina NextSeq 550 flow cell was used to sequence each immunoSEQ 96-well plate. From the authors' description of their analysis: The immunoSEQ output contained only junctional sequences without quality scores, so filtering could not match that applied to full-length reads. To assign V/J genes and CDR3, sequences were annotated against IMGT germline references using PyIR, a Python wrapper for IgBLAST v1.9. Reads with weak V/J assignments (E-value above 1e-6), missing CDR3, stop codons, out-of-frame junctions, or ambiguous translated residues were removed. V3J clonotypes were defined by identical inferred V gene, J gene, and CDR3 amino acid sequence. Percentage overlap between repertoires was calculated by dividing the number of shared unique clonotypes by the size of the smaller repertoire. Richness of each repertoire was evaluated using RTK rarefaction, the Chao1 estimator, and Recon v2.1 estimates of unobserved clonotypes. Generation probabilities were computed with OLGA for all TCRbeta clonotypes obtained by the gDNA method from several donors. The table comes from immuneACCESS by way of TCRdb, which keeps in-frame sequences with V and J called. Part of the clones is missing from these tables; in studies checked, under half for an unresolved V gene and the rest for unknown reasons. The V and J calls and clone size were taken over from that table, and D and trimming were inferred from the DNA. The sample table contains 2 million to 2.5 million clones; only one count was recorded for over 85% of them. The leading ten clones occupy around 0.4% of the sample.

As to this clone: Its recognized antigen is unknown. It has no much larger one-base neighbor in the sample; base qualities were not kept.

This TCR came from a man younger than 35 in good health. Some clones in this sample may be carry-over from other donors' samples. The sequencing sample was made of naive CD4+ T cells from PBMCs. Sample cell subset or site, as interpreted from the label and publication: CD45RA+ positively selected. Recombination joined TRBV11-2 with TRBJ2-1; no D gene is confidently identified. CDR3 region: CASSLFPPEQFF. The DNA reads TGTGCCAGCAGCTTATTCCCCCCTGAGCAGTTCTTC.